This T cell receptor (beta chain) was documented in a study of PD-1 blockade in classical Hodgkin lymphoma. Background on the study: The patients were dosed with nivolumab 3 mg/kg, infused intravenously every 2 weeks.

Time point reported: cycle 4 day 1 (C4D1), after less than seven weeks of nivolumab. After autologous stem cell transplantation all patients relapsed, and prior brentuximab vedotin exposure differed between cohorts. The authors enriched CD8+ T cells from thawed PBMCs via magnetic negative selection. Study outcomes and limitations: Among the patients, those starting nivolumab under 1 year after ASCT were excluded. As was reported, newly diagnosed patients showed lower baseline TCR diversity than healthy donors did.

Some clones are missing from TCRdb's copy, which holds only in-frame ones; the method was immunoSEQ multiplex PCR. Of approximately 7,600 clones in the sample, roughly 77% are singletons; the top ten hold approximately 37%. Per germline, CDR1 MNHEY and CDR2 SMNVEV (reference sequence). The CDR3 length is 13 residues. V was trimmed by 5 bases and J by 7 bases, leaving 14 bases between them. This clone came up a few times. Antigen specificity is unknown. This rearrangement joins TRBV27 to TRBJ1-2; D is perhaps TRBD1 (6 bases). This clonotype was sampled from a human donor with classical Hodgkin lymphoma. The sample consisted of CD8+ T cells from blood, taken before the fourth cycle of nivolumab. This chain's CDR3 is CASSRDTAIGYTF. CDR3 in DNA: TGTGCCAGCAGTCGGGACACCGCCATTGGCTACACCTTC.